Ten or more counts support the clone carrying this TCR beta chain. At one end, the junction sequence differs from germline, possibly due to a read error. Using a constant-region primer together with a V-primer adapter, TCRs were subjected to approximately 20 PCR cycles of amplification. TCRdb itself ran the reads through MiXCR, one entry per CDR3 protein. Here the sample spans about 46,000 distinct CDR3 sequences, around 11% being singletons. Documented time point: before trial treatment. This sample stems from a study of low-dose radiotherapy and immunotherapy resistance in tumors. In the study overall: Participants in Cohort 1 were administered 0.5 Gy per fraction at 2-week intervals, to a cumulative dose of 6.5 Gy. Doses delivered to Cohort 2 were 1 Gy per fraction every two weeks, amounting to 13 Gy over 26 weeks.

The germline CDR1 and CDR2 sequences are SGHVS and FQNEAQ. The CDR3 totals 12 residues. This chain uses TRBV7-8 with TRBJ2-7; 7 nucleotides align to TRBD1. This sequence was found in a female donor with ovarian cancer. The specimen was PBMCs, collected before treatment. CDR3 bases: TGTGCCAGCAGCTTAGGCTTGGACAGGTTAATCTTC. The encoded protein is CASSLGLDRLIF.